This T cell receptor (beta chain) was found in a study of cytomegalovirus exposure and HLA in healthy donors. Whole-study results and caveats: The study designated 150 to 200 TCR beta chains cytomegalovirus-associated. Reported results showed that the classifier diagnosed cytomegalovirus status with high specificity and sensitivity.

The PCR had 60 Vbeta and 13 Jbeta primers. Libraries were prepared by immunoSEQ multiplex PCR; TCRdb keeps only in-frame clonotypes and omits some of them. The sample holds fewer than 200,000 clones; 75% to 90% are singletons and the top ten take 1.6%. Concerning this clone: What it binds is unknown.

CDR3 length: 13 amino acids. Germline loops: CDR1 SGDLS, CDR2 YYNGEE. Losses at the gene ends were 6 bases for V and 5 bases for J; bases not matched to a gene: 6. At sampling all donors were nominally healthy, likely with unrecorded immune exposures. Material: PBMCs. V gene TRBV9 combines with J gene TRBJ2-5, with 8 nucleotides matching TRBD1. The clonotype comes from a middle-aged man in good health and CMV-seronegative. The CDR3 loop reads CASNPGGWETQYF. Here the CDR3 DNA reads TGTGCCAGCAACCCAGGGGGCTGGGAGACCCAGTACTTC.